One and the same sample provided the 8 T cell receptor beta chains below, sequenced in a study of cytomegalovirus exposure and HLA in healthy donors. The assay was immunoSEQ multiplex PCR, and TCRdb's table has in-frame clones only and misses some. Among approximately 59,000 clones listed, about 92% were seen once. The sequenced sample was PBMCs. The origin of the receptors is a man aged 18-30 years in good health and CMV-seropositive.

The J gene is TRBJ1-5, the V gene TRBV5-8; tentatively, D is TRBD1 (5 bases). Germline V gene lookup returns CDR1 SGHTS and CDR2 YDEGEE. Trimming left V 2 bases short and J 2 bases short, with 14 bases between. The length of the CDR3 is 16 residues. CDR3 region: CASSLWGGGGNQPQHF. CDR3 DNA: TGTGCCAGCAGCTTATGGGGGGGAGGCGGCAATCAGCCCCAGCATTTT.

The chain recombines TRBV7-6 with TRBJ1-4, with 10 bases fitting TRBD1. Trimming took 5 bases from V and 7 from J; bases not matched to a gene: 13. The CDR3 loop spans 17 amino acids. The V gene's germline CDR1 is SGHVS and CDR2 FNYEAQ. CDR3 loop: CASSPGGRDRGIEKLFF. The CDR3 coding sequence is TGTGCCAGCAGCCCAGGGGGTCGGGACAGGGGTATTGAAAAACTGTTTTTT.

The genes are TRBV27 and TRBJ1-2; 7 bases are shared with TRBD1. This CDR3 has 14 amino acids. The germline gives CDR1 MNHEY, CDR2 SMNVEV (reference sequence). V trimming: 1 base; J trimming: 6 bases; junction bases outside the gene matches: 5. CDR3 amino acids: CASSLFGRGDGYTF. The CDR3 nucleotides are TGTGCCAGCAGTTTATTCGGCAGGGGGGATGGCTACACCTTC.

V usage is TRBV2 and J usage is TRBJ2-3; 8 nucleotides agree with TRBD2. The V segment lost 5 bases and the J segment 0 bases; nucleotides outside the gene matches: 7. The germline gives CDR1 SNHLY, CDR2 FYNNEI. The CDR3 covers 16 residues. The CDR3, as DNA: TGTGCCAGCAGTCCCAGGGCGGGAGGTAGCACAGATACGCAGTATTTT. It encodes CASSPRAGGSTDTQYF. The full variable domain, rest sourced from reference TRBV2 and TRBJ2-3, is EPEVTQTPSHQVTQMGQEVILRCVPISNHLYFYWYRQILGQKVEFLVSFYNNEISEKSEIFDDQFSVERPDGSNFTLKIRSTKLEDSAMYFCASSPRAGGSTDTQYFGPGTRLTVL.

This clone was recorded a few times. The chain employs TRBV12-5 and TRBJ2-7, with D hard to call. Germline CDR1 is LGHNT and CDR2 is FRNRAP. V lost 7 bases and J lost 2, with 12 bases in between. The CDR3 loop spans 13 amino acids. The CDR3: CASATDIAYEQYF. The CDR3 bases are TGTGCTAGTGCCACTGACATCGCCTACGAGCAGTACTTC.

The chain is built from TRBV4-2 and TRBJ2-5; TRBD2 agrees at 10 bases. Germline V gene data show CDR1 as LGHNA and CDR2 as YNFKEQ. Trimming cost V 2 bases and J 3 bases; bases outside gene matches: 9. The CDR3 has 17 residues. CDR3 residues: CASSQNSAGGPEETQYF. CDR3 in DNA: TGTGCCAGCAGCCAAAATTCAGCGGGAGGGCCAGAAGAGACCCAGTACTTC.

The rearrangement uses TRBV14 and TRBJ2-2; 8 nucleotides agree with TRBD1. Trimming at V came to 7 bases and at J to 5 bases, leaving 6 bases not matched to a gene. CDR3 length: 14 residues. Germline lookup yields CDR1 SGHDN and CDR2 FVKESK. The CDR3 DNA reads as TGTGCCAGCACCAGGACAGGGCGGACCGGGGAGCTGTTTTTT. Its protein product is CASTRTGRTGELFF.

J is TRBJ2-1 and V is TRBV5-1, with 9 bases matching TRBD2. V lost 0 bases, J lost 9 bases, and 7 bases stayed unmatched. Looked up from germline, CDR1 is SGHRS and CDR2 is YFSETQ. The CDR3 loop spans 15 amino acids. The CDR3 protein is CASSLGAGGPGEQFF. The CDR3 DNA reads TGCGCCAGCAGCTTGGGGGCGGGAGGGCCTGGTGAGCAGTTCTTC.